This entry is about one T cell receptor beta chain. This entry is derived from a study of technical replicates of blood from a handful of donors. The CDR3 consists of 17 residues. After removal of 3 bases from V and 2 bases from J, the junction contained 7 bases not matched to a gene. Germline assignment: CDR1 SGHDN and CDR2 FVKESK. Some clones are missing from TCRdb's copy, which holds only in-frame ones; the method was immunoSEQ multiplex PCR. The data contain more than 65,000 clones, roughly 94% of them seen just once; the ten biggest clones take up about 0.25%. The chain carries TRBV14 and TRBJ2-3, with 11 bases that match TRBD2. Material: T cells isolated from PBMCs. The source is a human donor in good health. The CDR3 nucleotides read TGTGCCAGCAGCCAGGTGACTAGCGGGATCAACACAGATACGCAGTATTTT. Translating gives CASSQVTSGINTDTQYF.